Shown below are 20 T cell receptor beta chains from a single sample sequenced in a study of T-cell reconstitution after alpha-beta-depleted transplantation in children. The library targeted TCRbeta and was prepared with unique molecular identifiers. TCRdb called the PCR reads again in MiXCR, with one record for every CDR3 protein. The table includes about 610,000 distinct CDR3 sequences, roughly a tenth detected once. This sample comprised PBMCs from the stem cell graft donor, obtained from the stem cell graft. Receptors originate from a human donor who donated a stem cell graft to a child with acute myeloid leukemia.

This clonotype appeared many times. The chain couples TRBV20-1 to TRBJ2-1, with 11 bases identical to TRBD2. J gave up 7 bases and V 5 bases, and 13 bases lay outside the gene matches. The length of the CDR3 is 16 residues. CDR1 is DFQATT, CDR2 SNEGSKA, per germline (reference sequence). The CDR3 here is CSALVAGGPITNEQFF. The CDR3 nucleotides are TGCAGTGCTTTAGTAGCGGGAGGGCCTATTACAAATGAGCAGTTCTTC.

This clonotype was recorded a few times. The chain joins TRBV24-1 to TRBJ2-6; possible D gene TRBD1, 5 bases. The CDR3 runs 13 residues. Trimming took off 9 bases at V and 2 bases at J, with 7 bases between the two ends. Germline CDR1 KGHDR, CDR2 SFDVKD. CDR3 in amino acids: CATSGTGANVLTF. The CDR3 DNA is TGTGCCACCTCAGGGACTGGGGCCAACGTCCTGACTTTC.

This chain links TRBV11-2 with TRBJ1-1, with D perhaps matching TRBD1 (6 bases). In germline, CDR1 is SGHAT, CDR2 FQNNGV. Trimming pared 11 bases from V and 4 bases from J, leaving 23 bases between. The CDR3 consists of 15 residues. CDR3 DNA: TGTGCCGAAGGGGGGGCGCAGCCCGCCCTCACTGAAGCTTTCTTT. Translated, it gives CAEGGAQPALTEAFF.

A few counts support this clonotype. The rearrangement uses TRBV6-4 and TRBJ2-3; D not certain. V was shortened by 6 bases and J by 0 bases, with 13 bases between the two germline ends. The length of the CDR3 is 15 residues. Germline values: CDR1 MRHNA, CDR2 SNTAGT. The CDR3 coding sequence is TGTGCCAGCAGGGCATCGGCCTCTAGCACAGATACGCAGTATTTT. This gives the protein CASRASASSTDTQYF.

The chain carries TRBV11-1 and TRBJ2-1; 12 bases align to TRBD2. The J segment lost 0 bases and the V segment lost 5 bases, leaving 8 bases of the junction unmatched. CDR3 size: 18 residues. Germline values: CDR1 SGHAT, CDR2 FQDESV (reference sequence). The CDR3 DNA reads TGTGCCAGCAGCCCGACTAGCGGGAGTCTGCGCTCCTACAATGAGCAGTTCTTC. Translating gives CASSPTSGSLRSYNEQFF.

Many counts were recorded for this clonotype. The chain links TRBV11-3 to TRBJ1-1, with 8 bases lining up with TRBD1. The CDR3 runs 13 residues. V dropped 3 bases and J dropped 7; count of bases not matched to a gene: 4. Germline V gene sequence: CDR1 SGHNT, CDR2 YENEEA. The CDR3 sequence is CASSFGDRGEAFF. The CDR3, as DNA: TGTGCCAGCAGCTTTGGAGACAGGGGTGAAGCTTTCTTT.

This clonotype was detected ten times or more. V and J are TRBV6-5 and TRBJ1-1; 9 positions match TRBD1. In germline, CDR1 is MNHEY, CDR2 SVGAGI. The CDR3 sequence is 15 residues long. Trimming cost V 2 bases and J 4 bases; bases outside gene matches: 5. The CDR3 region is CASSYTGGPSTEAFF. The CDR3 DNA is TGTGCCAGCAGTTACACAGGGGGCCCGAGCACTGAAGCTTTCTTT.

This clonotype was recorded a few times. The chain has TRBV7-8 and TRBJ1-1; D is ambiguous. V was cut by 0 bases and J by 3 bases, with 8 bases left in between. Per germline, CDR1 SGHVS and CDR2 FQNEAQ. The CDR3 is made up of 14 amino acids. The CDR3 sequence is CASSLAHGYTEAFF. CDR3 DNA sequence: TGTGCCAGCAGCTTAGCCCATGGGTACACTGAAGCTTTCTTT.

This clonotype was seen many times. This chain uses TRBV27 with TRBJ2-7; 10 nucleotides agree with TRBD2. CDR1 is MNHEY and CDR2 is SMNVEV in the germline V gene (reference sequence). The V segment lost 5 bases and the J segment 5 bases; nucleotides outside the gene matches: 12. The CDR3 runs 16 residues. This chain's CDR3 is CASSPRVAGGQNEQYF. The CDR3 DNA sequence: TGTGCCAGCAGTCCGAGGGTAGCGGGAGGACAAAACGAGCAGTACTTC.

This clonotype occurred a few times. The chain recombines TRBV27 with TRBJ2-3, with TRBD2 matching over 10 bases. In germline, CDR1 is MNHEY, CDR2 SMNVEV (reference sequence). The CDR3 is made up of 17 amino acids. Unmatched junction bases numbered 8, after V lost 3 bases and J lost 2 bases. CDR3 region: CASSFTRLAGLTDTQYF. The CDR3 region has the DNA TGTGCCAGCAGTTTCACCAGACTAGCGGGTCTCACAGATACGCAGTATTTT.

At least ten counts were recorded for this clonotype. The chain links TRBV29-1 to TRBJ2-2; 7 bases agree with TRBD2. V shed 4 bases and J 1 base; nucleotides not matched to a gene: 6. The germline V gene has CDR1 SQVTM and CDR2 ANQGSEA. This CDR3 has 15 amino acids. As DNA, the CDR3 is TGCAGCGTTGGGTCGGCGGGAGTGAACACCGGGGAGCTGTTTTTT. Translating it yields CSVGSAGVNTGELFF.

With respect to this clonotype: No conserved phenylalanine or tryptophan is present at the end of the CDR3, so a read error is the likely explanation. The CDR3 sequence: CASSHKTGVEQYL. CDR3 DNA: TGTGCCAGCAGCCACAAGACAGGGGTGGAGCAGTACTTG. This chain links TRBV14 with TRBJ2-7; 8 bases match TRBD1. CDR1 is SGHDN, CDR2 FVKESK, per germline. V gave up 3 bases and J gave up 7 bases; unmatched junction bases: 5. The CDR3 covers 13 residues.

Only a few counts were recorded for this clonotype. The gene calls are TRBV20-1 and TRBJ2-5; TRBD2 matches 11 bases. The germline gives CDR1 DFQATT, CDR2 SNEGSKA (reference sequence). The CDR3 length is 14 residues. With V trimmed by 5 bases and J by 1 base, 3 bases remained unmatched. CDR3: CSAASGRLQETQYF. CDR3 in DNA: TGCAGTGCTGCTAGCGGGAGGCTCCAAGAGACCCAGTACTTC.

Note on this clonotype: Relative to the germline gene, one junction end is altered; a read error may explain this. The CDR3 here is CASSDELAGRVF. The CDR3 nucleotides read TGTGCCAGCAGCGATGAGCTAGCGGGAAGGGTCTTC. This chain uses TRBV3-1 with TRBJ2-1, with TRBD2 identical over 9 bases. Germline V CDR1 and CDR2: LGHDT, YNNKEL (reference sequence). CDR3 length: 12 residues.

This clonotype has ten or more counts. CDR3 sequence (DNA): TGTGCCATCAGATCCGACGGTGGAGGGGATACGCAGTATTTT. Its translation: CAIRSDGGGDTQYF. This chain links TRBV10-3 with TRBJ2-3; D possibly corresponds to TRBD2 (6 bases). V lost 6 bases, J lost 6 bases, and 16 bases lay in between. Per the germline V gene, CDR1 is ENHRY and CDR2 is SYGVKD. CDR3 length: 14 residues.

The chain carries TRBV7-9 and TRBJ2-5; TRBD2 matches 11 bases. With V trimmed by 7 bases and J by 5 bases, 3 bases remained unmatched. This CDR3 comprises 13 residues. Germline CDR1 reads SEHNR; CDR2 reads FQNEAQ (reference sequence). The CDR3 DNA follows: TGTGCCAGCACCGTAGCGGGAGGGGAGACCCAGTACTTC. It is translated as CASTVAGGETQYF.

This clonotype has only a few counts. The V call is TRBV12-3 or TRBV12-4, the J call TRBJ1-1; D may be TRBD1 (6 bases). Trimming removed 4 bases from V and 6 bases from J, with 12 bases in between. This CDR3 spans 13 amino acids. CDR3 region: CASSYRVGPEAFF. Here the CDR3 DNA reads TGTGCCAGCAGTTACAGGGTAGGCCCTGAAGCTTTCTTT.

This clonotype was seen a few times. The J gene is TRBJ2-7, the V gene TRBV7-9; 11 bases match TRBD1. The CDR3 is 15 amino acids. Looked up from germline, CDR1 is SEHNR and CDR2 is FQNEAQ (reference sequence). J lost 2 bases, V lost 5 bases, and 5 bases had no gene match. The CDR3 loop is CASSATGQGAYEQYF. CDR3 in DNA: TGTGCCAGCAGCGCGACGGGACAGGGGGCCTACGAGCAGTACTTC.

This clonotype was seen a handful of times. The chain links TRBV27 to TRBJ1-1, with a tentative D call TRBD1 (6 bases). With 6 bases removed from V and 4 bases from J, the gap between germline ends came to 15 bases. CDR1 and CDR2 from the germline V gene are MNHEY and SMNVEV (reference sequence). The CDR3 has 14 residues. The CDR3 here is CASRPGAQVTEAFF. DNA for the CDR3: TGTGCCAGCAGACCAGGGGCCCAGGTCACTGAAGCTTTCTTT.

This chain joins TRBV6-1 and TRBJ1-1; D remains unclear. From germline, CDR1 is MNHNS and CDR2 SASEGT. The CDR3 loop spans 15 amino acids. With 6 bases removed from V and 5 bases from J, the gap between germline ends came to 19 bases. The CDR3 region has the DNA TGTGCCAGCAGGTTCAGGCGTCCTCTAGGGACTGAAGCTTTCTTT. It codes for CASRFRRPLGTEAFF.